Given below is one T cell receptor (beta chain) in context. Antigen unknown. This CDR3 spans 15 amino acids. V was pared by 2 bases and J by 0 bases, with 8 bases between. The V gene's germline CDR1 is SEHNR and CDR2 FQNEAQ (reference sequence). This entry belongs to a study of cytotoxic CD8 clonotypes in ibrutinib-treated CLL. At the level of the study: Partial response was seen in roughly 24 patients and complete response in 2; after median around six years, roughly 14 stayed remitted, some 12 progressed. The average sample held roughly 250,000 productive templates and 94,082 productive rearrangements.

Sequencing used immunoSEQ multiplex PCR; TCRdb keeps in-frame clones, though not all of them. The sample consists of approximately 97,000 clones, more than 70% of them appearing once. Findings and caveats of the study: Collection times varied between progressing and sustained-remission patients. Clonality increased at ibrutinib response and stayed stable in sustained remission. At progression, however, it fell back toward baseline.

This receptor was obtained from a human donor with chronic lymphocytic leukemia. This sample comprised PBMCs, obtained after 24 months of ibrutinib treatment. The V call is TRBV7-9, the J call TRBJ2-4; D gene unclear. The CDR3 region has the DNA TGTGCCAGCAGCTTAAGCTACAGAGCCAAAAACATTCAGTACTTC. This codes for CASSLSYRAKNIQYF.